This is a list of T cell receptor beta chains from one sample in a study of CD8+CD57+ T cells in acquired aplastic anemia. TCRdb reanalysed the reads using MiXCR and keeps one entry per CDR3 protein. The sample yields 200,000 or so distinct CDR3 sequences, more than 55% seen once. The sequencing input was sorted CD4+, CD8+, or CD8+CD57+ T cells (not recorded which) from PBMCs. The receptors were gathered from a human donor with aplastic anemia. The CDR3 runs from the conserved cysteine through the conserved F or W. The D gene is left open where the match is weak. Not all rows give a size; the values are once, few, many and, for expanded clones, a class.

D: .; J: TRBJ1-4; size: few; V: TRBV20-1; DNA: TGCAGTGCTAGAGATATCCTGACGCTCAGCAGTATGATTTTT; CDR3: CSARDILTLSSMIF
D: .; J: TRBJ2-1; size: .; V: TRBV29-1; DNA: TGCAGCGTTGTCGAAAATCATGAGCAGTTCTTC; CDR3: CSVVENHEQFF
D: .; J: TRBJ1-1; size: .; V: TRBV7-6; DNA: TGTGCCAGCAGCCAGGGATCTTCGAACACTGAAGCTTTCTTT; CDR3: CASSQGSSNTEAFF
D: .; J: TRBJ1-2; size: .; V: TRBV6-6; DNA: TGTGCCAGCATTTTTACCCTAGCTACAGGGATTGATGGCTACACCTTC; CDR3: CASIFTLATGIDGYTF
D: .; J: TRBJ2-5; size: .; V: TRBV2; DNA: TGTGCCAGCAGTCCCTTTGCCGGGGGTGGGGAGACCCAGTACTTC; CDR3: CASSPFAGGGETQYF
D: .; J: TRBJ1-1; size: few; V: TRBV7-2; DNA: TGTGCCAGCAGCTTGGGACGGACCAACACTGAAGCTTTCTTT; CDR3: CASSLGRTNTEAFF
D: .; J: TRBJ1-2; size: .; V: TRBV9; DNA: TGTGCCAGCAGCGTAGCCAGCAGCGGCTACACCTTC; CDR3: CASSVASSGYTF
D: TRBD1; J: TRBJ1-6; size: .; V: TRBV12-3/TRBV12-4; DNA: TGTGCCAGCAGGTTGAGACAGGGGGAGAATTCACCCCTCCACTTT; CDR3: CASRLRQGENSPLHF
D: .; J: TRBJ1-2; size: .; V: TRBV10-3; DNA: TGTGCCATCAGTGAGCATCCGACCGGGAAGGACACCTTC; CDR3: CAISEHPTGKDTF
D: .; J: TRBJ1-2; size: .; V: TRBV24-1; DNA: TGTGCCACCAGTGATCCCCTAGATGGCTACACCTTC; CDR3: CATSDPLDGYTF
D: .; J: TRBJ2-7; size: .; V: TRBV24-1; DNA: TGTGCCACCAGTGAGTCGGGACTGGGCGAGCAGTACTTC; CDR3: CATSESGLGEQYF
D: .; J: TRBJ2-7; size: few; V: TRBV2; DNA: TGTGCCAGCACCTACGGGGGCAGCTCCTACGAGCAGTACTTC; CDR3: CASTYGGSSYEQYF
D: TRBD2; J: TRBJ2-1; size: .; V: TRBV7-8; DNA: TGTGCCAGCAGGCCCACGGCGGGAGGTCGTGAGCAGTTCTTC; CDR3: CASRPTAGGREQFF
D: .; J: TRBJ2-1; size: .; V: TRBV29-1; DNA: TGCAGCGTTGAATCGGACAATGAGCAGTTCTTC; CDR3: CSVESDNEQFF
D: TRBD2; J: TRBJ2-1; size: .; V: TRBV2; DNA: TGTGCCAGCAGTGGCTCGAAGAGCGGGACGTCCTACAATGAGCAGTTCTTC; CDR3: CASSGSKSGTSYNEQFF
D: .; J: TRBJ2-7; size: .; V: TRBV24-1; DNA: TGTGCCACCAGTGACGGGGTCGAGCAGTACTTC; CDR3: CATSDGVEQYF
D: TRBD1; J: TRBJ1-2; size: .; V: TRBV10-1; DNA: TGCGCCAGCAGAACGGGGCGACCCGGGACAGCTGATGGCTACACCTTC; CDR3: CASRTGRPGTADGYTF
D: .; J: TRBJ2-2; size: .; V: TRBV19; DNA: TGTGCCAGTAGTATATCCGGGATAAGCGGGGAGCTGTTTTTT; CDR3: CASSISGISGELFF
D: .; J: TRBJ2-7; size: .; V: TRBV15; DNA: TGTGCCACCAGCAGAGATTCGGTAAAGCAGTACTTC; CDR3: CATSRDSVKQYF
D: .; J: TRBJ1-1; size: .; V: TRBV11-2; DNA: TGTGCCAGCAGTCAAAGAATGTTGAACACTGAAGCTTTCTTT; CDR3: CASSQRMLNTEAFF
D: .; J: TRBJ2-3; size: .; V: TRBV7-6; DNA: TGTGCCAGCAGCGCGTTGGGAGCAGATACGCAGTATTTT; CDR3: CASSALGADTQYF
D: .; J: TRBJ2-2; size: .; V: TRBV7-3; DNA: TGTGCCAGCAGCTTAACTAGTCGGGGGGAGCTGTTTTTT; CDR3: CASSLTSRGELFF
D: .; J: TRBJ2-5; size: many; V: TRBV20-1; DNA: TGCAGTGCTAGAGACGGTCTCGGGGAGACCCAGTACTTC; CDR3: CSARDGLGETQYF
D: .; J: TRBJ2-1; size: once; V: TRBV7-9; DNA: TGTGCCAGCAGCCATGGGGAGCAGTTCTTC; CDR3: CASSHGEQFF
D: .; J: TRBJ2-7; size: .; V: TRBV20-1; DNA: TGCAGTGCTATCCGCGTATACGAGCAGTACTTC; CDR3: CSAIRVYEQYF
D: .; J: TRBJ2-2; size: .; V: TRBV7-2; DNA: TGTGCCAGCAGCCACCTCGAGACAGGTGGACGGCGGGAGCTGTTTTTT; CDR3: CASSHLETGGRRELFF
D: .; J: TRBJ1-1; size: .; V: TRBV20-1; DNA: TGCAGTGCTCACCTCCCAGTGAACACTGAAGCTTTCTTT; CDR3: CSAHLPVNTEAFF
D: .; J: TRBJ1-2; size: many; V: TRBV6-6; DNA: TGTGCCAGCAGTTCCACAGGGAATGGCTACACCTTC; CDR3: CASSSTGNGYTF
D: .; J: TRBJ2-3; size: few; V: TRBV24-1; DNA: TGTGCCACCAGTGCTCGCTTTAGCACAGATACGCAGTATTTT; CDR3: CATSARFSTDTQYF
D: .; J: TRBJ1-6; size: .; V: TRBV2; DNA: TGTGCCAGCGTCTATGGTGCGAATTCACCCCTCCACTTT; CDR3: CASVYGANSPLHF
D: TRBD1; J: TRBJ1-2; size: .; V: TRBV5-1; DNA: TGCGCCAGCAGCTTAGACAGGGAAGGCTACACCTTC; CDR3: CASSLDREGYTF
D: TRBD1; J: TRBJ2-7; size: .; V: TRBV7-3; DNA: TGTGCCAGCAGCTTACAGGGGGTGGGCTCCTACGAGCAGTACTTC; CDR3: CASSLQGVGSYEQYF
D: TRBD1; J: TRBJ2-5; size: few; V: TRBV9; DNA: TGTGCCAGCAGCGTACAGGGGGCGAGCGGCGAGACCCAGTACTTC; CDR3: CASSVQGASGETQYF
D: TRBD1; J: TRBJ1-1; size: few; V: TRBV20-1; DNA: TGCAGTGCTAGAAGACGGACAGGTTTGCCGAACACTGAAGCTTTCTTT; CDR3: CSARRRTGLPNTEAFF
D: TRBD1; J: TRBJ2-7; size: .; V: TRBV29-1; DNA: TGCAGCGTCGACCCGGGACAGGGGGTCTACGAGCAGTACTTC; CDR3: CSVDPGQGVYEQYF
D: .; J: TRBJ2-1; size: .; V: TRBV10-3; DNA: TGTGCCATCAGTGAGACTACTAGGGAGCAGTTCTTC; CDR3: CAISETTREQFF
D: TRBD1; J: TRBJ1-6; size: .; V: TRBV11-2; DNA: TGTGCCAGCAGCTTACAGGGGGCGAGGAATTCACCCCTCCACTTT; CDR3: CASSLQGARNSPLHF
D: .; J: TRBJ2-5; size: few; V: TRBV20-1; DNA: TGCAGTGCCCAGGGCGAGGGGGAGACCCAGTACTTC; CDR3: CSAQGEGETQYF
D: TRBD1; J: TRBJ1-2; size: .; V: TRBV6-5; DNA: TGTGCCAGCAGTGTTCCGACAGGGGGCTTCTATGGCTACACCTTC; CDR3: CASSVPTGGFYGYTF
D: .; J: TRBJ1-5; size: .; V: TRBV19; DNA: TGTGCCAGTAGTCTCGGGGAGTGGGGCGGGCAGCCCCAGCATTTT; CDR3: CASSLGEWGGQPQHF
D: .; J: TRBJ1-4; size: .; V: TRBV19; DNA: TGTGCCAGTAGTCCCAATCTACCAGCTAATGAAAAACTGTTTTTT; CDR3: CASSPNLPANEKLFF
D: .; J: TRBJ2-3; size: .; V: TRBV19; DNA: TGTGCCAGTAGGTTGGGCGGCTCTAGCACAGATACGCAGTATTTT; CDR3: CASRLGGSSTDTQYF
D: .; J: TRBJ2-5; size: .; V: TRBV7-6; DNA: TGTGCCAGCAGCTTTTACCGGGACACCCAAGAGACCCAGTACTTC; CDR3: CASSFYRDTQETQYF
D: .; J: TRBJ2-7; size: .; V: TRBV10-3; DNA: TGTGCCACGGGGACGGGCTCCTACGAGCAGTACTTC; CDR3: CATGTGSYEQYF